This T cell receptor beta chain originates from a study of HIV-infected patients and healthy controls. CDR1 and CDR2 (germline): SNHLY, FYNNEI. Losses at the gene ends were 4 bases for V and 3 bases for J; bases not matched to a gene: 10. CDR3 length equals 17 residues. Using its own MiXCR run on the 5' RACE reads, TCRdb lists one record per CDR3 protein. Seen here are more than 15,000 distinct CDR3 sequences, roughly 20% observed once, and the top ten hold around a third. The TCR originated in a human donor in good health. The sample consisted of CD8+ T cells from blood. The J gene is TRBJ2-1, the V gene TRBV2, with 9 bases that match TRBD2. The CDR3 region is CASSGRPGGRDYNEQFF. In nucleotides, the CDR3 is TGTGCCAGCAGTGGGCGTCCGGGCGGGAGGGACTACAATGAGCAGTTCTTC.